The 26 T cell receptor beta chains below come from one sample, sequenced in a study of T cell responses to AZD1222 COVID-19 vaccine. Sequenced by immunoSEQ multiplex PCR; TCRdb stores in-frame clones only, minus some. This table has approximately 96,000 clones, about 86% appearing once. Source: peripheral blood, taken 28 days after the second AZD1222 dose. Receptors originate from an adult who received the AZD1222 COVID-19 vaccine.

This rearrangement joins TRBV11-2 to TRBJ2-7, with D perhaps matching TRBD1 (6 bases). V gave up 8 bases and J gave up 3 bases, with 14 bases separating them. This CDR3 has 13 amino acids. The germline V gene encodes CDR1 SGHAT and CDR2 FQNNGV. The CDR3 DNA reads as TGTGCCAGCGGCCCGGACAGAATCTACGAGCAGTACTTC. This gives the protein CASGPDRIYEQYF.

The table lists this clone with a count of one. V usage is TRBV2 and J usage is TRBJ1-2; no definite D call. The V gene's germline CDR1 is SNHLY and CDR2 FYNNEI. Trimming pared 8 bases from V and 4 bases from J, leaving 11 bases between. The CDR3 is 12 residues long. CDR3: CASAKGLYGYTF. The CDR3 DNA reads TGTGCCAGCGCTAAGGGCCTCTATGGCTACACCTTC.

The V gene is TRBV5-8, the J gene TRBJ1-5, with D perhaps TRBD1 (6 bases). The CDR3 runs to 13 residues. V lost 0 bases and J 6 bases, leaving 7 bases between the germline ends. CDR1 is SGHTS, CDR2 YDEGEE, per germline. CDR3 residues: CASSLEQGQPQHF. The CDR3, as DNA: TGTGCCAGCAGCTTGGAACAGGGTCAGCCCCAGCATTTT.

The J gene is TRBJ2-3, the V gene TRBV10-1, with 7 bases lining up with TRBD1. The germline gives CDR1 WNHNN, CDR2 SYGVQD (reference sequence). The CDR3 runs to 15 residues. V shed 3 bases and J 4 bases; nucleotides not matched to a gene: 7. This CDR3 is CASSDQTGSPDTQYF. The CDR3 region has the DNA TGCGCCAGCAGTGACCAGACAGGGTCGCCAGATACGCAGTATTTT.

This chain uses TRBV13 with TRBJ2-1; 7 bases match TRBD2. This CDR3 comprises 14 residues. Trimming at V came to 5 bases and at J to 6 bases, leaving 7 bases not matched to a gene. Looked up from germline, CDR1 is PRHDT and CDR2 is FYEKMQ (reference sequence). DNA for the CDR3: TGTGCCAGCAGCCCTCCGGGGAGGGGCAATGAGCAGTTCTTC. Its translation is CASSPPGRGNEQFF.

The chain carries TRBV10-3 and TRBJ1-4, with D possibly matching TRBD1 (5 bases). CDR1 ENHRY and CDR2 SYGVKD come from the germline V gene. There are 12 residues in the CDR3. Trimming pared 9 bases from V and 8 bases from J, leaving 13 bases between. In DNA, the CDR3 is TGTGCCATTTCCGGGGGTAGGGAAAAACTGTTTTTT. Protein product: CAISGGREKLFF.

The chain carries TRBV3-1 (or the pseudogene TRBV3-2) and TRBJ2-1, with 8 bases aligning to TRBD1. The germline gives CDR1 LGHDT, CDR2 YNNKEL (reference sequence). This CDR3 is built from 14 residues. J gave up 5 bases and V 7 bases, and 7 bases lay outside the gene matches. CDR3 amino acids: CASKEGTGNNEQFF. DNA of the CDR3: TGTGCCAGCAAGGAAGGGACAGGTAACAATGAGCAGTTCTTC.

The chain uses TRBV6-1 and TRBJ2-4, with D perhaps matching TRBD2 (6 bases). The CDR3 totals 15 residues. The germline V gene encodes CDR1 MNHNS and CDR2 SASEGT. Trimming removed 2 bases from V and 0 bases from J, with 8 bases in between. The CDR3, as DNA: TGTGCCAGCAGTGAACGGGAGCTAGCCAAAAACATTCAGTACTTC. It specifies CASSERELAKNIQYF.

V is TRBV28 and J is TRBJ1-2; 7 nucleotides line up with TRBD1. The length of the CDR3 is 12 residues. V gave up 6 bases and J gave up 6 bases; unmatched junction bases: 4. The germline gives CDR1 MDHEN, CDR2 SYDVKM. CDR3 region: CASRSTGNGYTF. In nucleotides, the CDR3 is TGTGCCAGCAGATCGACAGGGAATGGCTACACCTTC.

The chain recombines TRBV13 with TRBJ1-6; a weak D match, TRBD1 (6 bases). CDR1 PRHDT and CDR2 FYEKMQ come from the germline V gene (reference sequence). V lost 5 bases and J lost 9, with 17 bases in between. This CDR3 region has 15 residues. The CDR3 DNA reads TGTGCCAGCAGCGGGGGGCGGGGGGCCGTTTCACCCCTCCACTTT. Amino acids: CASSGGRGAVSPLHF.

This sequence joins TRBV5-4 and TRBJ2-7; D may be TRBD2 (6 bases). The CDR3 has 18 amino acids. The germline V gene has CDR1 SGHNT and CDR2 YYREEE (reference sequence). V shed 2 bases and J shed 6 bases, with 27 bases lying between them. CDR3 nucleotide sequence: TGTGCCAGCAGCTTAGGTGGGTCCGGGACGGGGGTTTTAGGCGAGCAGTACTTC. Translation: CASSLGGSGTGVLGEQYF.

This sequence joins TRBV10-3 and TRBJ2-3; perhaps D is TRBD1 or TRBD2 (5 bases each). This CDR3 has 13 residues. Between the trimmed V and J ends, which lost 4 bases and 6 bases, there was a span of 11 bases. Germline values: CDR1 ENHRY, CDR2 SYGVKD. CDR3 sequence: CAISGAGSDTQYF. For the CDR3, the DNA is TGTGCCATCAGTGGGGCAGGGAGTGATACGCAGTATTTT.

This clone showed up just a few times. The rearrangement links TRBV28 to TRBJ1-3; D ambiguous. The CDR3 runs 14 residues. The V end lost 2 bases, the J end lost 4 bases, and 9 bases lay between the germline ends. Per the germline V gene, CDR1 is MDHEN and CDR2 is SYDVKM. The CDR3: CASSLAGRGNTIYF. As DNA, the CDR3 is TGTGCCAGCAGTTTAGCGGGCAGGGGAAACACCATATATTTT.

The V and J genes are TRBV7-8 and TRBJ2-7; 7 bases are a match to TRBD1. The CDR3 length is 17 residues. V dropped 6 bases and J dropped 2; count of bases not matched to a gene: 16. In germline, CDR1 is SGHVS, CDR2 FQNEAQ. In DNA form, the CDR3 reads TGTGCCAGCAGACTAACTCTTACAGGGGACCCAACCTACGAGCAGTACTTC. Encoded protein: CASRLTLTGDPTYEQYF. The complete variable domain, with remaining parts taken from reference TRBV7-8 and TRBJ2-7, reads GAGVSQSPRYKVAKRGQDVALRCDPISGHVSLFWYQQALGQGPEFLTYFQNEAQLDKSGLPSDRFFAERPEGSVSTLKIQRTQQEDSAVYLCASRLTLTGDPTYEQYFGPGTRLTVT.

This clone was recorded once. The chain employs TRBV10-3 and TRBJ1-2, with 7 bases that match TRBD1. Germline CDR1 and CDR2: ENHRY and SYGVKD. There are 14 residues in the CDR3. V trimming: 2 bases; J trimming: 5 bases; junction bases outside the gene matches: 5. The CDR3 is CAISEGLQGYGYTF. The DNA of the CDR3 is TGTGCCATCAGTGAGGGACTACAGGGGTATGGCTACACCTTC.

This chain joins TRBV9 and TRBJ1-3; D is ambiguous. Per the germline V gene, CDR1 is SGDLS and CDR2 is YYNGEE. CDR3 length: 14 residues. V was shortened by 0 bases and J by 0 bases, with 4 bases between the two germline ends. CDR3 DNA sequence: TGTGCCAGCAGCGTAGCCAGCTCTGGAAACACCATATATTTT. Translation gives CASSVASSGNTIYF.

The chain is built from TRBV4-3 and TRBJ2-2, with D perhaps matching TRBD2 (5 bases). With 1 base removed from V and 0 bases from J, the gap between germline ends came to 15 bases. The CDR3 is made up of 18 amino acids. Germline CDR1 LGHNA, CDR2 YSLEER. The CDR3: CASSQGGPGIANTGELFF. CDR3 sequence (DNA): TGCGCCAGCAGCCAAGGAGGTCCGGGGATCGCGAACACCGGGGAGCTGTTTTTT.

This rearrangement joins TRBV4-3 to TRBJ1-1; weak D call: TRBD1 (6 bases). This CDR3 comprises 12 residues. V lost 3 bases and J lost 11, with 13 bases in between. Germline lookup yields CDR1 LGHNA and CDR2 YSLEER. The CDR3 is CASSQVTGLAFF. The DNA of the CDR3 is TGCGCCAGCAGCCAGGTAACAGGGTTGGCTTTCTTT.

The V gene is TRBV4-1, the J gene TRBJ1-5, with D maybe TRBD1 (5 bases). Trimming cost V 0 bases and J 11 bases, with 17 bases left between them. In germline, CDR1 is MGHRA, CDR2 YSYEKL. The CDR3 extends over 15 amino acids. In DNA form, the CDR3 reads TGCGCCAGCAGCCAAGAGAGAGACAGCCGCGGGGCCCAGCATTTT. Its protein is CASSQERDSRGAQHF.

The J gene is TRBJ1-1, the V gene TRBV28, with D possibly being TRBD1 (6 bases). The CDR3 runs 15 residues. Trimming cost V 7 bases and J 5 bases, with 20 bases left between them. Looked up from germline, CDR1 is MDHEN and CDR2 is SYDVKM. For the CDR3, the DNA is TGTGCCAGCATTGGGGGCGGGATCCCGGGGACTGAAGCTTTCTTT. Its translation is CASIGGGIPGTEAFF.

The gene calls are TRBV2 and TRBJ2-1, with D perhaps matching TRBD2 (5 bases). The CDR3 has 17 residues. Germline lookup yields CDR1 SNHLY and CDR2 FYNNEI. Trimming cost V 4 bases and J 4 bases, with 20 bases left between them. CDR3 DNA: TGTGCCAGCAGTGGGGGTCGGGGAGCCTCCCCTTACAATGAGCAGTTCTTC. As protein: CASSGGRGASPYNEQFF.

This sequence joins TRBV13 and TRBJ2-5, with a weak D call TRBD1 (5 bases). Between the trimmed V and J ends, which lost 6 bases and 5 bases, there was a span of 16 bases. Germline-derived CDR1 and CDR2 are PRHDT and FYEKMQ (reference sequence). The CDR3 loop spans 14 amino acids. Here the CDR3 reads CASSPPYGAETQYF. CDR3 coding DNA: TGTGCCAGCAGTCCTCCTTATGGGGCCGAGACCCAGTACTTC.

For the CDR3, the DNA is TGTGCCAGCAGCCCGGGGAACAGGGCCCTCTTGGATACGCAGTATTTT. This sequence encodes CASSPGNRALLDTQYF. V and J are TRBV7-2 and TRBJ2-3, with D perhaps matching TRBD1 (6 bases). Per germline, CDR1 SGHTA and CDR2 FQGNSA. V was cut by 5 bases and J by 6 bases, with 21 bases left in between. The CDR3 is made up of 16 amino acids.

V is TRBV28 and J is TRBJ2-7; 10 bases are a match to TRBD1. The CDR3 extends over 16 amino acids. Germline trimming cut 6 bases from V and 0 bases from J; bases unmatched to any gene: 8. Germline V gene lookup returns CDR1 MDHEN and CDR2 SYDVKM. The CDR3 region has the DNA TGTGCCAGCAGGGAGTCCGGGACAGGGGTCTCCTACGAGCAGTACTTC. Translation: CASRESGTGVSYEQYF.

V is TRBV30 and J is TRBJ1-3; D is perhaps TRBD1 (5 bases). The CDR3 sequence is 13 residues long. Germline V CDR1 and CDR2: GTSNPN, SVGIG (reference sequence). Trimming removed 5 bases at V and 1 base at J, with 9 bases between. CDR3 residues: CAWGRGSGNTIYF. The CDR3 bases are TGTGCCTGGGGGCGGGGGTCTGGAAACACCATATATTTT.

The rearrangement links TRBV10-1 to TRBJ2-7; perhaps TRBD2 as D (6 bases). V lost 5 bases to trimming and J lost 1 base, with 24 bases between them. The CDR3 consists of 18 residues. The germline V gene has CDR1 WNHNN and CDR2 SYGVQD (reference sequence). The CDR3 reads CASSLSKEGGKGSYEQYF. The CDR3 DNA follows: TGCGCCAGCAGTCTATCCAAGGAGGGAGGAAAAGGGTCCTACGAGCAGTACTTC.